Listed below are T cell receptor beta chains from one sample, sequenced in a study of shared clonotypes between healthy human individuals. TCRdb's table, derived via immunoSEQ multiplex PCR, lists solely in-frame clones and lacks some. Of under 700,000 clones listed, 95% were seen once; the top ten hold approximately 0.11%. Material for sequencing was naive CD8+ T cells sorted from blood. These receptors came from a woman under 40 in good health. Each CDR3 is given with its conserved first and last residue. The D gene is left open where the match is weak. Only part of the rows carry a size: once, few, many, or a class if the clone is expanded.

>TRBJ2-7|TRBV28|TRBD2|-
TGTGCCAGCAGTTTTCAGCTAGCGGGAGACTACGAGCAGTACTTC
CASSFQLAGDYEQYF
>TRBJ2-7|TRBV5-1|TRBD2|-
TGCGCCAGCAGCTTGACGGGACTAGCAGTCTACGAGCAGTACTTC
CASSLTGLAVYEQYF
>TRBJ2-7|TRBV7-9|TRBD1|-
TGTGCCAGCAGGATAGGGGGACAGGGTTCCTACGAGCAGTACTTC
CASRIGGQGSYEQYF
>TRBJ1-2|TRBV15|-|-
TGTGCCACCAGCAGAGTCTGGGACATCCAGAGATATGGCTACACCTTC
CATSRVWDIQRYGYTF
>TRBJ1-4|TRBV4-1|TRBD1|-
TGCGCCAGCAGCCAAGACGGGACAGGGGATGAAAAACTGTTTTTT
CASSQDGTGDEKLFF
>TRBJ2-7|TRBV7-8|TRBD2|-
TGTGCCAGCAGCGTAGCGAGCGGGAGGGACTCCTACGAGCAGTACTTC
CASSVASGRDSYEQYF
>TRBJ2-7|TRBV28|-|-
TGTGCCAGCAGTTTCGGGTTGGGGGGAACCTACGAGCAGTACTTC
CASSFGLGGTYEQYF
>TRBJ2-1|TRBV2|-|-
TGTGCCAGCAGTGAAGGACAGGACTCCTACAATGAGCAGTTCTTC
CASSEGQDSYNEQFF
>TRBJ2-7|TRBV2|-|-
TGTGCCAGCAGACAGGGGGGGTCCTACGAGCAGTACTTC
CASRQGGSYEQYF
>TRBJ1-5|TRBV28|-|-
TGTGCCAGCTCCAGGGAGTATAGCAATCAGCCCCAGCATTTT
CASSREYSNQPQHF
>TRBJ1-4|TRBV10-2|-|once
TGCGCCAGCAGACTCGGACAGACTTCAACTAATGAAAAACTGTTTTTT
CASRLGQTSTNEKLFF
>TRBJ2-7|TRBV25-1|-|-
TGTGCCAGCAGTAGACAGGTTACCTACGAGCAGTACTTC
CASSRQVTYEQYF
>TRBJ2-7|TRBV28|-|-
TGTGCCAGCACCCCCGATTCCTACGAGCAGTACTTC
CASTPDSYEQYF
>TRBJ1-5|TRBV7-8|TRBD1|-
TGTGCCAGCAGCTTAGCTTTACAGGGGAGTCAGCCCCAGCATTTT
CASSLALQGSQPQHF
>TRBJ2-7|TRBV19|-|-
TGTGCCAGTAGTAATGTGGTGGGCCCTGAAGACGAGCAGTACTTC
CASSNVVGPEDEQYF
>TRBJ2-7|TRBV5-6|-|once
TGTGCCAGCAGCTTTGGCCGAAATTACGAGCAGTACTTC
CASSFGRNYEQYF
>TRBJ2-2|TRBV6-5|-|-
TGTGCCAGCAGTTACGACAGGGGAGGGTCCGGGGAGCTGTTTTTT
CASSYDRGGSGELFF
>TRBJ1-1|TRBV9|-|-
TGTGCCAGCAGCGTAGCTGTTGGGAACACTGAAGCTTTCTTT
CASSVAVGNTEAFF
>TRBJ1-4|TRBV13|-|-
TGTGCCAGCAGCCCAACCCCGGGGCAGGGGTTTTTGGCTAATGAAAAACTGTTTTTT
CASSPTPGQGFLANEKLFF
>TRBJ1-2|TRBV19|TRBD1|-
TGTGCCAGTAGTATAGAAGGGACAGGGACGCTTTACCCCTATGGCTACACCTTC
CASSIEGTGTLYPYGYTF
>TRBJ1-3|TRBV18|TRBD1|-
TGTGCCAGCTCATTCCGGGACAGCTTTTCAGGGGACACCATATATTTT
CASSFRDSFSGDTIYF
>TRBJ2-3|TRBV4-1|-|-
TGCGCCAGCAGCCAAACATACACGAACACAGATACGCAGTATTTT
CASSQTYTNTDTQYF
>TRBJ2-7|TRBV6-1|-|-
TGTGCCAGCAGCTCCGATTCCTACGAGCAGTACTTC
CASSSDSYEQYF
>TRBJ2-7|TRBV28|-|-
TGTGCCAGCAGTTCCCCGATTAGGGGTGAGCAGTACTTC
CASSSPIRGEQYF
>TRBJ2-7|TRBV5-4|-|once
TGTGCCAGCAGCCCAGGGGACGGATCAGTCTCCTACGAGCAGTACTTC
CASSPGDGSVSYEQYF
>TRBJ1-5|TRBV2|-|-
TGTGCCAGCAGTAAAGGGGGAGGGAGCAATCAGCCCCAGCATTTT
CASSKGGGSNQPQHF
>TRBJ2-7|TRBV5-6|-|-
TGTGCCAGCAGCTTTGGCGGGCCCTACGAGCAGTACTTC
CASSFGGPYEQYF
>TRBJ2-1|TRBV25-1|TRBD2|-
TGTGCCAGCCATCGGACTAGCGGGAGCAATGAGCAGTTCTTC
CASHRTSGSNEQFF
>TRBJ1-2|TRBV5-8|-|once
TGTGCCAGCAGCTTGACGGGGGGATCTCACTATGGCTACACCTTC
CASSLTGGSHYGYTF